This TCR beta chain originates from a study of blood T cell repertoires in COVID-19. On the study more broadly: COVID-19 samples collected from the United States, Italy and Spain covered acute and convalescent phases.

Germline CDR1 is SGHNT and CDR2 is YYREEE (reference sequence). CDR3 length: 13 amino acids. With 4 bases removed from V and 2 bases from J, the gap between germline ends came to 7 bases. Repertoires were generated with immunoSEQ multiplex PCR, while TCRdb's copy carries only in-frame clones and drops some. The table has around 300,000 clones, 89% seen once; the top ten hold 2% to 2.5%. This sequence was found in a man aged 50-60 years with acute or convalescent COVID-19. Specimen: peripheral blood. The rearrangement links TRBV5-4 to TRBJ2-4, with no clear D. The CDR3: CASSQASKNIQYF. CDR3 nucleotides: TGTGCCAGCAGCCAGGCGTCCAAAAACATTCAGTACTTC.